This TCR beta chain was captured in a study of technical replicates of blood from a few donors (dated by TCRdb to about 2017). Library creation used the immunoSEQ multiplex PCR assay. TCRdb obtained this table from immuneACCESS and retained in-frame rearrangements with V and J assigned. These tables miss some clones; where compared with another copy, unresolved V genes account for less than half of the shortfall, and the remainder is unexplained. Across this sample there are under 100,000 clones, with more than 90% seen only once. Clones ranked in the top ten supply approximately 0.23% of the sample. In the germline V gene, CDR1 corresponds to SNHLY and CDR2 to FYNNEI. The CDR3 runs 14 residues from the cysteine to the phenylalanine. Left in the record is the CDR3 DNA by itself, 42 bases read in frame from the first base. V is pared back by 4 bases and J by 7 bases, with 13 bases lying between the germline termini.

Concerning this clone: Its antigen remains unidentified. No much larger clone is present one base from it, and per-base qualities are unavailable.

The rearranged segments are TRBV2 and TRBJ2-2, with a tentative D gene TRBD2 over 5 matching bases. The sequence derives from a human donor in good health. Specimen: T cells isolated from PBMCs. Here the CDR3 is given as CASSVGSAVGELFF. The nucleotide sequence is given as TGTGCCAGCAGTGTGGGGAGCGCTGTCGGGGAGCTGTTTTTT.